The rows below give T cell receptor beta chains drawn from one sample of a study of T cell responses to AZD1222 COVID-19 vaccine. Data came from immunoSEQ multiplex PCR; TCRdb stores just in-frame clones and leaves some out. The sample lists over 110,000 clones, 92% occurring once. Sequenced material: peripheral blood, taken on day 0 of AZD1222 vaccination. The origin of the receptors is an adult in good health. Both conserved end residues are part of each CDR3. Each record gives: clone size, V gene, J gene, D gene, CDR3 DNA, CDR3 protein. A D gene is named only where the DNA matches it firmly. Expanded clones get a size class; other rows say once, few or many, or leave the size out.

-,TRBV6-5,TRBJ2-7,TRBD2,TGTGCCAGCAAACTAGCGCGCGACTACGAGCAGTACTTC,CASKLARDYEQYF
-,TRBV10-3,TRBJ2-1,TRBD2,TGTGCCATCAGTGAGTTCGGACTAGCGGAATACAATGAGCAGTTCTTC,CAISEFGLAEYNEQFF
-,TRBV6-6,TRBJ2-5,-,TGTGCCAGCAGTTACTCAAGGGTGGGGGAGACCCAGTACTTC,CASSYSRVGETQYF
-,TRBV30,TRBJ2-5,-,TGTGCCTGGAACAGGGCCCAAGAGACCCAGTACTTC,CAWNRAQETQYF
-,TRBV19,TRBJ1-2,-,TGTGCCACTCACGAACCCCAATCGATGGTCGGAGGTGGCTACACCTTC,CATHEPQSMVGGGYTF
-,TRBV7-2,TRBJ2-2,-,TGTGCCAGCAGCCGATACACCGGGGAGCTGTTTTTT,CASSRYTGELFF
-,TRBV11-2,TRBJ1-1,-,TGTGCCAGCAGCTTAGCTGGGTCTGTTCAAGAAGCTTTCTTT,CASSLAGSVQEAFF
-,TRBV7-2,TRBJ1-5,-,TGTGCCAGCAGCCCCGCGGCCACTGAACTCCAGCCCCAGCATTTT,CASSPAATELQPQHF
-,TRBV2,TRBJ1-3,-,TGTGCCAGCAGTGAACTTGCAAACACCATATATTTT,CASSELANTIYF
-,TRBV11-2,TRBJ2-1,-,TGTGCCAGCAGGGGGGAGGGACAGAGCTCCTACAATGAGCAGTTCTTC,CASRGEGQSSYNEQFF
-,TRBV9,TRBJ2-7,-,TGTGCCAGCAGCGCTTCTAGGGACTCGATCTCCTACGAGCAGTACTTC,CASSASRDSISYEQYF
-,TRBV6-1,TRBJ2-1,TRBD2,TGTGCCAGCAGCGAACTAGCGGGGACCGCATACAATGAGCAGTTCTTC,CASSELAGTAYNEQFF
-,TRBV27,TRBJ1-4,-,TGTGCCAGCATCGGCCCCAGGGGTCCTAATGAAAAACTGTTTTTT,CASIGPRGPNEKLFF
-,TRBV9,TRBJ2-5,-,TGTGCCAGCAGCGTAGACCCGGGTAAGACCCAGTACTTC,CASSVDPGKTQYF
-,TRBV28,TRBJ2-1,TRBD2,TGTGCCAGCAGGGGACTAGCCTTGGGGGAGAATGAGCAGTTCTTC,CASRGLALGENEQFF
-,TRBV28,TRBJ1-1,-,TGTGCCAGCAGTTTCCTTCCCGGGAACACTGAAGCTTTCTTT,CASSFLPGNTEAFF
few,TRBV5-6,TRBJ2-7,-,TGTGCCAGCAGCTTCGGAGCGGGTCAAAACTGGGAGCAGTACTTC,CASSFGAGQNWEQYF
-,TRBV27,TRBJ2-3,TRBD2,TGTGCCAGCAGTTTAAAGGGGGGACTAGCAAGAGATACGCAGTATTTT,CASSLKGGLARDTQYF
few,TRBV6-5,TRBJ1-1,-,TGTGCCAGCAGTTACAGGTACACAGTGAACACTGAAGCTTTCTTT,CASSYRYTVNTEAFF
-,TRBV10-3,TRBJ1-1,-,TGTGCCATCAGTGTCTCCCGGGAGACTGAAGCTTTCTTT,CAISVSRETEAFF
-,TRBV19,TRBJ1-2,TRBD1,TGTGCCAGTAGTGACGGGACAGTTCTTGGCTACACCTTC,CASSDGTVLGYTF
-,TRBV9,TRBJ2-3,-,TGTGCCAGCAGCGTAGGTCCTGGGACTAGCACAGATACGCAGTATTTT,CASSVGPGTSTDTQYF
-,TRBV6-5,TRBJ2-7,-,TGTGCCAGCAGGGACATTCTTGCGGGTTCGCGCGAGCAGTACTTC,CASRDILAGSREQYF
-,TRBV6-5,TRBJ1-2,TRBD1,TGTGCCAGCAGTTACTCGTACAGGGGGCCCACCTATGGCTACACCTTC,CASSYSYRGPTYGYTF
-,TRBV5-1,TRBJ2-3,TRBD1,TGCGCCAGCAGAACAACAGGGGGTCGGGTAGATACGCAGTATTTT,CASRTTGGRVDTQYF
once,TRBV3-1/TRBV3-2,TRBJ2-3,TRBD1,TGTGCCAGCAGCCCCGACAGGGGCTTTCCAGATACGCAGTATTTT,CASSPDRGFPDTQYF
once,TRBV6-5,TRBJ2-7,-,TGTGCCAGCACACGACCAGGGTTTTACGAGCAGTACTTC,CASTRPGFYEQYF
-,TRBV19,TRBJ1-6,TRBD1,TGTGCCAGTAACGACAGGGATAATTCACCCCTCCACTTT,CASNDRDNSPLHF
-,TRBV5-1,TRBJ2-3,TRBD1,TGCGCCAGCAGCCCCTGGACAGGGCGGCGTCCAGATACGCAGTATTTT,CASSPWTGRRPDTQYF
-,TRBV27,TRBJ2-7,-,TGTGCCAGCAGCTTATCCTCCGGGGGCGTCTACGAGCAGTACTTC,CASSLSSGGVYEQYF
-,TRBV19,TRBJ1-5,-,TGTGCCAGTAGTGTGGATCGGAGCCAGCCCCAGCATTTT,CASSVDRSQPQHF
-,TRBV27,TRBJ2-1,-,TGTGCCAGCAGTCTGGGAGGAGGATCCTACAATGAGCAGTTCTTC,CASSLGGGSYNEQFF
-,TRBV6-5,TRBJ1-4,-,TGTGCCAGCAGTTATCTTACTCGGGACTCGGGGGAAAAACTGTTTTTT,CASSYLTRDSGEKLFF
-,TRBV7-3,TRBJ2-1,TRBD2,TGTGCCAGCAGCTTAGCGGGAGTCGCCAATGAGCAGTTCTTC,CASSLAGVANEQFF
-,TRBV7-8,TRBJ1-1,TRBD1,TGTGCCAGCAGCTACAGGGGGAGGACTGAAGCTTTCTTT,CASSYRGRTEAFF
medium-sized,TRBV3-1/TRBV3-2,TRBJ2-7,-,TGTGCCAGCAGCCAAGATAACGGGGACGAGCAGTACTTC,CASSQDNGDEQYF
-,TRBV4-2,TRBJ2-6,-,TGTGCCAGCAGCCTCCCAGATTTAACCAACGTCCTGACTTTC,CASSLPDLTNVLTF
-,TRBV28,TRBJ2-1,TRBD2,TGTGCCAGCAGTACTGAAGATAGCGGGAGGGCCTACAATGAGCAGTTCTTC,CASSTEDSGRAYNEQFF
-,TRBV11-2,TRBJ2-3,-,TGTGCCAGCAGCCCCCCCGGGGCGACAGATACGCAGTATTTT,CASSPPGATDTQYF
-,TRBV7-8,TRBJ2-7,-,TGTGCCAGCAGCTTAGTTCGGGGACGGGGGGCCAACGAGCAGTACTTC,CASSLVRGRGANEQYF
-,TRBV6-2/TRBV6-3,TRBJ2-2,-,TGTGCCAGCAGTTGGACAGACCCGAACACCGGGGAGCTGTTTTTT,CASSWTDPNTGELFF
-,TRBV30,TRBJ2-3,TRBD1,TGTGCCGGGGCGTGGCCAGGGGGCTCCCATACGCAGTATTTT,CAGAWPGGSHTQYF
-,TRBV27,TRBJ2-3,-,TGTGCCAGCAGTTTGAAGCGACAGGCAGGGCTAAACACAGATACGCAGTATTTT,CASSLKRQAGLNTDTQYF
-,TRBV20-1,TRBJ2-7,-,TGCAGTGCTTCCTTCGGGGAGCAGTACTTC,CSASFGEQYF
-,TRBV20-1,TRBJ2-7,-,TGCAGTCTCCTAAGGGCCTACGAGCAGTACTTC,CSLLRAYEQYF
-,TRBV6-6,TRBJ1-5,TRBD1,TGTGCCAGCAGTAAACAGGGGGATAGCAATCAGCCCCAGCATTTT,CASSKQGDSNQPQHF
-,TRBV6-4,TRBJ1-2,TRBD1,TGTGCCAGCAGCCGGGACAGAAACTATGGCTACACCTTC,CASSRDRNYGYTF
-,TRBV19,TRBJ1-1,-,TGTGCCAGTAGGGGCGCAGGGGAAATGAAGACTGAAGCTTTCTTT,CASRGAGEMKTEAFF
-,TRBV30,TRBJ2-5,TRBD2,TGTGCCTGGGGACTAGCGGGAGTGGAGACCCAGTACTTC,CAWGLAGVETQYF
-,TRBV5-6,TRBJ1-2,-,TGTGCCAGCAGCTTGGACTCTTTCCACAGGAACTATGGCTACACCTTC,CASSLDSFHRNYGYTF
few,TRBV24-1,TRBJ1-5,-,TGTGCCACCAGTCAAAATAGCATCCAGCCCCAGCATTTT,CATSQNSIQPQHF
-,TRBV7-2,TRBJ2-1,TRBD1,TGTGCCAGCAGCACGACCGGGACAGGCTCCTACAATGAGCAGTTCTTC,CASSTTGTGSYNEQFF
-,TRBV19,TRBJ1-5,-,TGTGCCAGTAGTCAACAGGGTAATCAGCCCCAGCATTTT,CASSQQGNQPQHF
-,TRBV19,TRBJ2-7,TRBD2,TGTGCCAGTAGTACTGGGGAGGGTGCCACCTACGAGCAGTACTTC,CASSTGEGATYEQYF
-,TRBV11-2,TRBJ1-1,-,TGTGCCAGCAGCTTAGTTCTGTATAACACTGAAGCTTTCTTT,CASSLVLYNTEAFF